This entry lists 2 T cell receptor beta chains sequenced from one sample in a study of T cell responses to AZD1222 COVID-19 vaccine (dated by TCRdb to the early 2020s). The sample's time point label, decoded: baseline before first vaccination. The method behind the library was the immunoSEQ multiplex PCR assay. TCRdb stores this immuneACCESS table with in-frame sequences only. Part of the clones is absent; in the studies checked, under half of the shortfall reflects unresolved V genes, and no reason is known for the rest. For this sample the table gives 170,000 or so clones, of which 90% were detected only once. 2.5% to 3% of the sample goes to the ten largest clones. The material sequenced was peripheral blood, taken on day 0 of AZD1222 vaccination. The receptors stem from an adult in good health.

The J gene is TRBJ2-3, the V gene TRBV20-1, with 10 bases aligning to TRBD2. Germline values: CDR1 DFQATT, CDR2 SNEGSKA (reference sequence). The CDR3 contains 17 residues. Trimming at V came to 3 bases and at J to 3 bases, leaving 12 bases not matched to a gene. The CDR3 loop is CSASSRWSGGATDTQYF. In nucleotides, the CDR3 is TGCAGTGCTAGTTCCCGGTGGAGCGGGGGGGCAACAGATACGCAGTATTTT.

This clone was seen only a few times. The sample carries other DNA sequences with the same CDR3. The chain uses TRBV4-3 and TRBJ1-2; D uncertain. Germline-derived CDR1 and CDR2 are LGHNA and YSLEER. Between the trimmed V and J ends, which lost 0 bases and 2 bases, there was a span of 4 bases. The length of the CDR3 is 13 residues. CDR3 protein: CASSQDLNYGYTF. In nucleotides, the CDR3 is TGCGCCAGCAGCCAAGACCTGAACTATGGCTACACCTTC.